The source of this T cell receptor (beta chain) is a study of PD-L1 blockade in urothelial cancer. Study background: There were a median of approximately 150,000 T cells in blood samples.

Urothelial carcinoma affected the patients, and it was locally advanced or metastatic. Pretreatment sampling and on-treatment sampling together yielded between 1 and 8 samples for each patient. The repertoire was sequenced with immunoSEQ multiplex PCR; TCRdb's copy has only in-frame clones and lacks some. The sample records 25,000 to 30,000 clones, 65% to 90% being singletons. The CDR3 extends over 14 amino acids. Germline CDR1 MNHEY, CDR2 SVGAGI. The V end was cut by 4 bases, the J end by 5 bases, with 12 bases between. Material: PBMCs, obtained around atezolizumab (anti-PD-L1) treatment. The chain recombines TRBV6-5 with TRBJ1-5; no clear D gene. This TCR derives from a man aged 50 or older with urothelial cancer. The CDR3 reads CASSWPGRDQPQHF. The DNA for the CDR3 is TGTGCCAGCAGTTGGCCGGGTCGTGATCAGCCCCAGCATTTT.